Below are 32 T cell receptor beta chains sequenced from a single sample in a study of shared clonotypes between healthy human individuals. Measured with immunoSEQ multiplex PCR; TCRdb has only the in-frame clones, and not every one. The table has 850,000 to 1,200,000 clones, approximately 72% seen once. The source material was memory CD4+ T cells sorted from blood. The sample's subset: CD45RA-negative fraction. These receptors all stem from a man aged 18-30 years in good health.

V is TRBV30 and J is TRBJ1-2; D not resolved. Trimming stripped 3 bases from V and 8 bases from J, with 7 bases between. CDR3 length: 10 residues. CDR1 is GTSNPN, CDR2 SVGIG, per germline (reference sequence). The CDR3 DNA follows: TGTGCCTGGAGGAAAGGGGGCTACACCTTC. It encodes CAWRKGGYTF.

The chain links TRBV6-1 to TRBJ1-2; D unresolved. V lost 7 bases to trimming and J lost 1 base, with 10 bases between them. The CDR3 length is 13 residues. Germline V gene lookup returns CDR1 MNHNS and CDR2 SASEGT. The CDR3 reads CASTIEGNYGYTF. Written as DNA, the CDR3 is TGTGCCAGCACCATCGAGGGTAACTATGGCTACACCTTC.

About this clone: One end of the junction fails to match germline, which may point to a read error. V gene TRBV7-7 combines with J gene TRBJ2-5, with a possible D match to TRBD2 (5 bases). Germline V gives CDR1 SSHAT, CDR2 FNYEAQ (reference sequence). This CDR3 spans 14 amino acids. The CDR3 sequence is CASSPGSRGETQYF. In nucleotides, the CDR3 is TGTGCTAGCAGCCCCGGATCTCGGGGAGAGACCCAGTACTTC.

V and J are TRBV7-9 and TRBJ2-7; TRBD1 aligns across 8 bases. The CDR3 length is 15 residues. The trim removed 5 bases at V and 1 base at J, leaving 7 bases unmatched. Germline CDR1 SEHNR, CDR2 FQNEAQ (reference sequence). CDR3: CASSPGQGGSYEQYF. The CDR3 DNA reads as TGTGCCAGCAGCCCCGGACAGGGAGGTTCCTACGAGCAGTACTTC.

V is TRBV5-1 and J is TRBJ1-1; D is perhaps TRBD1 (6 bases). The CDR3 covers 14 residues. Germline lookup yields CDR1 SGHRS and CDR2 YFSETQ. The V end lost 2 bases, the J end lost 4 bases, and 12 bases lay between the germline ends. This chain's CDR3 is CASSFRGETTEAFF. The CDR3 region has the DNA TGCGCCAGCAGCTTCAGGGGTGAGACCACTGAAGCTTTCTTT.

The J gene is TRBJ1-2, the V gene TRBV30, with unresolved D. V was shortened by 0 bases and J by 5 bases, with 16 bases between the two germline ends. This CDR3 has 15 amino acids. CDR1 GTSNPN and CDR2 SVGIG come from the germline V gene (reference sequence). The DNA for the CDR3 is TGTGCCTGGAGTGTGGGAGGAAACGTTCGGTATGGCTACACCTTC. This codes for CAWSVGGNVRYGYTF.

There are a few counts of this clone. The sample carries other DNA sequences with the same CDR3. The rearrangement links TRBV12-5 to TRBJ2-1; no clear D. V lost 1 base and J lost 5, with 9 bases in between. The CDR3 is made up of 14 amino acids. In germline, CDR1 is LGHNT, CDR2 FRNRAP. This CDR3 reads CASGLGQANNEQFF. CDR3 coding DNA: TGTGCTAGTGGTTTGGGACAAGCTAACAATGAGCAGTTCTTC.

This clone was counted between two and nine times. V and J are TRBV10-3 and TRBJ2-3, with TRBD2 matching over 7 bases. J gave up 3 bases and V 6 bases, and 6 bases lay outside the gene matches. CDR1 and CDR2 (germline): ENHRY, SYGVKD. The CDR3 loop spans 14 amino acids. The CDR3 coding sequence is TGTGCCATCAGAGCCAGCGGGATGACAGATACGCAGTATTTT. Translated: CAIRASGMTDTQYF.

This clone was counted a few times. The chain joins TRBV6-1 to TRBJ2-3; no definite D call. CDR3 size: 14 residues. CDR1 and CDR2 (germline): MNHNS, SASEGT. Trimming removed 4 bases at V and 1 base at J, with 9 bases between. CDR3 sequence reads: CASSGRVGTDTQYF. For the CDR3, the DNA is TGTGCCAGCAGTGGTAGGGTAGGCACAGATACGCAGTATTTT.

The rearrangement links TRBV11-2 to TRBJ1-1; D gene unclear. Germline loops: CDR1 SGHAT, CDR2 FQNNGV. The CDR3 has 12 residues. The V gene lost 4 bases and the J gene lost 7 bases, with 10 bases spanning the gap. CDR3 coding DNA: TGTGCCAGCAGCTCGTATCTTGGTGAAGCTTTCTTT. It codes for CASSSYLGEAFF.

The chain joins TRBV6-5 to TRBJ2-6; D unclear. CDR1 MNHEY and CDR2 SVGAGI come from the germline V gene. The length of the CDR3 is 15 residues. Trimming took off 4 bases at V and 5 bases at J, with 12 bases between the two ends. The CDR3 is CASSSRQLWANVLTF. DNA of the CDR3: TGTGCCAGCAGTTCCCGCCAACTCTGGGCCAACGTCCTGACTTTC.

This chain connects TRBV5-1 to TRBJ1-4, with TRBD1 as a possible D gene (5 bases). CDR1 and CDR2 (germline): SGHRS, YFSETQ. Deletions cut 0 bases from V and 3 bases from J, with 9 bases between. The CDR3 runs to 15 residues. CDR3: CASSLEGRANEKLFF. The CDR3, as DNA: TGCGCCAGCAGCTTGGAGGGACGGGCTAATGAAAAACTGTTTTTT. The full variable domain, its missing parts supplied by reference TRBV5-1 and TRBJ1-4, is KAGVTQTPRYLIKTRGQQVTLSCSPISGHRSVSWYQQTPGQGLQFLFEYFSETQRNKGNFPGRFSGRQFSNSRSEMNVSTLELGDSALYLCASSLEGRANEKLFFGSGTQLSVL.

The chain carries TRBV7-2 and TRBJ2-2, with D perhaps given as TRBD1 or TRBD2 (5 bases each). Germline CDR1 reads SGHTA; CDR2 reads FQGNSA. CDR3 length equals 17 residues. V lost 3 bases, J lost 4 bases, and 18 bases lay in between. The DNA for the CDR3 is TGTGCCAGCAGCTTGCATCAGCTCAGGGCGGGCACCGGGGAGCTGTTTTTT. It specifies CASSLHQLRAGTGELFF.

The chain carries TRBV30 and TRBJ1-6; tentative D call: TRBD1 (6 bases). The V end was cut by 1 base, the J end by 10 bases, with 11 bases between. The CDR3 loop spans 13 amino acids. In germline, CDR1 is GTSNPN, CDR2 SVGIG (reference sequence). CDR3 nucleotide sequence: TGTGCCTGGAGTGGGCGGGGGCTCTCACCCCTCCACTTT. Translating gives CAWSGRGLSPLHF.

V and J are TRBV6-1 and TRBJ2-7; 8 bases are a match to TRBD1. There are 13 residues in the CDR3. Germline V lookup: CDR1 MNHNS, CDR2 SASEGT. The junction had 1 base not matched to a gene; V was cut back by 4 bases and J by 2 bases. CDR3 bases: TGTGCCAGCAGTGGGACAGGGCCCTACGAGCAGTACTTC. It encodes CASSGTGPYEQYF.

The chain combines TRBV18 with TRBJ2-1; 10 nucleotides align to TRBD1. The V gene's germline CDR1 is KGHSH and CDR2 LQKENI. The CDR3 has 15 residues. Unmatched junction bases numbered 3, after V lost 3 bases and J lost 4 bases. The CDR3 coding sequence is TGTGCCAGCTCACCCCGGACAGGGGGTTACAATGAGCAGTTCTTC. It specifies CASSPRTGGYNEQFF.

This sequence joins TRBV19 and TRBJ1-6; D remains ambiguous. Trimming shortened V by 5 bases and J by 5 bases, and 7 bases separated the two germline ends. The germline V gene encodes CDR1 LNHDA and CDR2 SQIVND (reference sequence). The CDR3 totals 13 residues. CDR3: CASSRGDNSPLHF. CDR3 bases: TGTGCCAGTAGTCGGGGAGATAATTCACCCCTCCACTTT.

The V and J genes are TRBV5-1 and TRBJ1-6, with D tentatively TRBD1 (5 bases). Germline CDR1 is SGHRS and CDR2 is YFSETQ. The germline V and J ends were trimmed by 4 bases and 9 bases, with 20 bases remaining between them. The CDR3 length is 16 residues. This CDR3 is CASSRSSGTSGSPLHF. For the CDR3, the DNA is TGCGCCAGCAGCCGGAGCTCCGGGACCTCGGGTTCACCCCTCCACTTT.

V usage is TRBV5-4 and J usage is TRBJ2-5, with 8 bases identical to TRBD2. The CDR3 runs to 13 residues. Germline lookup yields CDR1 SGHNT and CDR2 YYREEE (reference sequence). The ends lost 3 bases at V and 5 bases at J; junction bases unmatched: 3. The CDR3 protein is CASSSSGGETQYF. CDR3 sequence (DNA): TGTGCCAGCAGCTCATCGGGGGGGGAGACCCAGTACTTC. Full variable domain (outside the CDR3, taken from reference TRBV5-4 and TRBJ2-5): ETGVTQSPTHLIKTRGQQVTLRCSSQSGHNTVSWYQQALGQGPQFIFQYYREEENGRGNFPPRFSGLQFPNYSSELNVNALELDDSALYLCASSSSGGETQYFGPGTRLLVL.

The chain joins TRBV5-8 to TRBJ2-7, with 7 positions matching TRBD1. The CDR3 is 15 amino acids. J lost 5 bases, V lost 1 base, and 9 bases had no gene match. Germline assignment: CDR1 SGHTS and CDR2 YDEGEE. The CDR3 coding sequence is TGTGCCAGCAGCTTGAGTCAGGGGGTTACCCACGAGCAGTACTTC. Translating gives CASSLSQGVTHEQYF.

This CDR3 is CASSLGPSTDTQYF. CDR3 sequence (DNA): TGTGCCAGCAGCTTAGGTCCTAGCACAGATACGCAGTATTTT. The V call is TRBV7-8, the J call TRBJ2-3; D is undetermined. The CDR3 is 14 amino acids. Germline lookup yields CDR1 SGHVS and CDR2 FQNEAQ. With 1 base removed from V and 0 bases from J, the gap between germline ends came to 5 bases.

The chain joins TRBV6-1 to TRBJ2-7; D possibly corresponds to TRBD2 (5 bases). The CDR3 totals 11 residues. Germline-derived CDR1 and CDR2 are MNHNS and SASEGT. Trimming took 6 bases from V and 7 from J, leaving 10 bases between them. CDR3 in amino acids: CASRSTGEQYF. Here the CDR3 DNA reads TGTGCCAGCAGGTCTACGGGGGAGCAGTACTTC.

This chain links TRBV7-2 with TRBJ2-7; D not resolved. Germline CDR1 SGHTA, CDR2 FQGNSA. This CDR3 has 15 residues. V gave up 2 bases and J gave up 0 bases, with 11 bases separating them. CDR3: CASSLWPLGSYEQYF. In DNA form, the CDR3 reads TGTGCCAGCAGCTTATGGCCCCTGGGCTCCTACGAGCAGTACTTC.

CDR3 residues: CAIWWGARVKVCRKLFF. CDR3 DNA sequence: TGTGCCATCTGGTGGGGAGCTAGGGTCAAAGTTTGTCGAAAACTGTTTTTT. The chain employs TRBV9 and TRBJ1-4; D not certain. Germline V gene sequence: CDR1 SGDLS, CDR2 YYNGEE. Deletions cut 9 bases from V and 10 bases from J, with 31 bases between. The CDR3 contains 17 residues. Complete variable domain (other parts from reference TRBV9 and TRBJ1-4): DSGVTQTPKHLITATGQRVTLRCSPRSGDLSVYWYQQSLDQGLQFLIQYYNGEERAKGNILERFSAQQFPDLHSELNLSSLELGDSALYFCAIWWGARVKVCRKLFFGSGTQLSVL.

On this clone: This sample also contains other DNA sequences that code for the same CDR3. The rearrangement uses TRBV5-1 and TRBJ1-2; 7 bases are a match to TRBD1. J gave up 5 bases and V 0 bases, and 4 bases lay outside the gene matches. CDR3 length: 14 amino acids. CDR1 SGHRS and CDR2 YFSETQ come from the germline V gene. The CDR3 loop reads CASSLGTGVYGYTF. Written as DNA, the CDR3 is TGCGCCAGCAGCTTGGGGACAGGCGTATATGGCTACACCTTC.

The CDR3 is CASSLGGPKNEQFF. CDR3 DNA sequence: TGTGCCAGCAGCTTAGGGGGACCGAAGAATGAGCAGTTCTTC. The genes are TRBV11-3 and TRBJ2-1; tentatively, D is TRBD1 or TRBD2 (5 bases each). The V gene lost 1 base and the J gene lost 7 bases, with 11 bases spanning the gap. Germline CDR1 and CDR2: SGHNT and YENEEA. The CDR3 totals 14 residues.

The chain links TRBV7-9 to TRBJ1-4, with D hard to call. The germline V and J ends were trimmed by 2 bases and 7 bases, with 11 bases remaining between them. There are 14 residues in the CDR3. The germline gives CDR1 SEHNR, CDR2 FQNEAQ (reference sequence). The CDR3, as DNA: TGTGCCAGCAGCTTACGAGGGTTAAGTGAAAAACTGTTTTTT. As protein: CASSLRGLSEKLFF.

The V call is TRBV27, the J call TRBJ1-2, with TRBD1 as a possible D gene (5 bases). V lost 4 bases and J 3 bases, leaving 15 bases between the germline ends. This CDR3 has 15 amino acids. CDR1 MNHEY and CDR2 SMNVEV come from the germline V gene (reference sequence). This CDR3 is CASSSARQIHYGYTF. The CDR3 coding sequence is TGTGCCAGCAGTTCCGCAAGACAGATACACTATGGCTACACCTTC.

V usage is TRBV5-1 and J usage is TRBJ1-1; TRBD1 is a possible D gene (5 bases). Germline V CDR1 and CDR2: SGHRS, YFSETQ. CDR3 length equals 15 residues. The V gene lost 4 bases and the J gene lost 4 bases, with 17 bases spanning the gap. CDR3 DNA: TGCGCCAGCAGCCCGGAGGGGTTTCGGACCACTGAAGCTTTCTTT. As protein: CASSPEGFRTTEAFF. Drawing the rest from reference TRBV5-1 and TRBJ1-1, the complete variable domain is KAGVTQTPRYLIKTRGQQVTLSCSPISGHRSVSWYQQTPGQGLQFLFEYFSETQRNKGNFPGRFSGRQFSNSRSEMNVSTLELGDSALYLCASSPEGFRTTEAFFGQGTRLTVV.

The chain is built from TRBV25-1 and TRBJ2-3; 11 nucleotides line up with TRBD1. This CDR3 spans 13 amino acids. Per germline, CDR1 MGHDK and CDR2 SYGVNS. The trim removed 2 bases at V and 12 bases at J, leaving 4 bases unmatched. The CDR3 reads CASSERTGGLQYF. CDR3 nucleotides: TGTGCCAGCAGTGAACGGACAGGGGGCTTACAGTATTTT.

In its sample, this clone was seen once. Here the CDR3 reads CASSLALAGGFLSPYEQYF. CDR3 nucleotide sequence: TGCGCCAGCAGCTTGGCCTTAGCGGGGGGTTTCCTCTCACCCTACGAGCAGTACTTC. The rearrangement joins TRBV5-1 to TRBJ2-7; 10 bases fit TRBD2. The CDR3 runs 19 residues. The germline gives CDR1 SGHRS, CDR2 YFSETQ. The trim removed 0 bases at V and 2 bases at J, leaving 14 bases unmatched.

The chain combines TRBV5-1 with TRBJ2-7, with 11 bases lining up with TRBD2. The CDR3 totals 14 residues. Trimming at V came to 4 bases and at J to 4 bases, leaving 4 bases not matched to a gene. Germline V gives CDR1 SGHRS, CDR2 YFSETQ. This CDR3 is CASSVTSGGYEQYF. CDR3 in DNA: TGCGCCAGCAGCGTAACTAGCGGGGGTTACGAGCAGTACTTC.